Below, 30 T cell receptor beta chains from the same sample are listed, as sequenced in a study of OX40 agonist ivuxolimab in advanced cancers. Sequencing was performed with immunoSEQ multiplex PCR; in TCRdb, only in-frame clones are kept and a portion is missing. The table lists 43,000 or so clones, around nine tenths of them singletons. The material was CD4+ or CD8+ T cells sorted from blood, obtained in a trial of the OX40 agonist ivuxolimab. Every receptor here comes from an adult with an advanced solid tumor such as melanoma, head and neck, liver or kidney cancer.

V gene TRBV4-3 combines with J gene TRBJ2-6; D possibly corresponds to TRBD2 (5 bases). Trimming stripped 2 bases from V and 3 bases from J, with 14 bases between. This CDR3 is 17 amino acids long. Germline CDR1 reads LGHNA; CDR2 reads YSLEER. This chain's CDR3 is CASSQQPGYYGANVLTF. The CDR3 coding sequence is TGCGCCAGCAGCCAACAACCGGGGTATTATGGGGCCAACGTCCTGACTTTC.

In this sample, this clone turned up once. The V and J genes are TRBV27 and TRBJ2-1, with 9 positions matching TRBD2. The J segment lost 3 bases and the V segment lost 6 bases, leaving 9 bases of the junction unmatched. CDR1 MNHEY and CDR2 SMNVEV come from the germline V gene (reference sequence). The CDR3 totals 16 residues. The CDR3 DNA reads TGTGCCAGCAGGCGCCCAGGTAGCGGGGGCTACAATGAGCAGTTCTTC. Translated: CASRRPGSGGYNEQFF.

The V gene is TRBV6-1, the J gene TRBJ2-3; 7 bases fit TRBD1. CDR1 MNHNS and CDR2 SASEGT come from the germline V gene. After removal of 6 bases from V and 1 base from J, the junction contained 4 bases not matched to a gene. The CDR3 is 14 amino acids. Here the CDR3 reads CASRTGLGTDTQYF. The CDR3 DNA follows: TGTGCCAGCAGGACAGGGCTGGGCACAGATACGCAGTATTTT.

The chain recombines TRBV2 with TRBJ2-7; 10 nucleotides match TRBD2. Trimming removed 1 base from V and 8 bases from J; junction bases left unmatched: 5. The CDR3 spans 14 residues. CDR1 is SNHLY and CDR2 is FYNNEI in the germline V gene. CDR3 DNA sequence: TGTGCCAGCAGTGAAGTGCCGACTAGCGGGCAGCAGTACTTC. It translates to CASSEVPTSGQQYF.

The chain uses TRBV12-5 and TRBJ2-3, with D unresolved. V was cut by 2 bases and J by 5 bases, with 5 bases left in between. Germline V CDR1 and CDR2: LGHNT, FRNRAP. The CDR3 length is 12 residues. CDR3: CASGLFGDTQYF. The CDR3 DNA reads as TGTGCTAGTGGTTTGTTTGGAGATACGCAGTATTTT.

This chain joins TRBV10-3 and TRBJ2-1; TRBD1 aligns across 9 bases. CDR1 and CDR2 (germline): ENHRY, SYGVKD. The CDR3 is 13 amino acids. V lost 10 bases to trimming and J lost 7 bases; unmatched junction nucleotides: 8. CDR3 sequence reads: CATGGQGFNEQFF. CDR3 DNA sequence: TGTGCCACCGGAGGACAGGGGTTTAATGAGCAGTTCTTC.

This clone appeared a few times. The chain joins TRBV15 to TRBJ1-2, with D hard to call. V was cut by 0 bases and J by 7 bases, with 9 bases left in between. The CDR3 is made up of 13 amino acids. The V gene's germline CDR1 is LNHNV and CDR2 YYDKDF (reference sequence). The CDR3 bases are TGTGCCACCAGCAGAGATGGAAGGATTGGCTACACCTTC. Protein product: CATSRDGRIGYTF.

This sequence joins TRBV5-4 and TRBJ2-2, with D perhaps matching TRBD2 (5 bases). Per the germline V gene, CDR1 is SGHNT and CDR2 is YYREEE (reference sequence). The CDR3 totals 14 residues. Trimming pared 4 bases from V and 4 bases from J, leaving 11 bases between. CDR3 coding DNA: TGTGCCAGCAGCACTAGACAACCCACCGGGGAGCTGTTTTTT. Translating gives CASSTRQPTGELFF.

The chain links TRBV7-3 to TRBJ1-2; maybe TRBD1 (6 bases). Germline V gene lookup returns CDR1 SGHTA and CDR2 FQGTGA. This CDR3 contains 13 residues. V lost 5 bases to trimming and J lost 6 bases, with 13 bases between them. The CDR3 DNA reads TGTGCCAGCAGCACCGGACAGACAAATGGCTACACCTTC. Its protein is CASSTGQTNGYTF.

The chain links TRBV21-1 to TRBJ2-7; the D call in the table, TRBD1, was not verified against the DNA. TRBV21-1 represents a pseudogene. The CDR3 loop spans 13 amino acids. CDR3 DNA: TGTGCCAGCAGAGGACAGGGTAGGAACGAGCAGTACTTC. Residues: CASRGQGRNEQYF.

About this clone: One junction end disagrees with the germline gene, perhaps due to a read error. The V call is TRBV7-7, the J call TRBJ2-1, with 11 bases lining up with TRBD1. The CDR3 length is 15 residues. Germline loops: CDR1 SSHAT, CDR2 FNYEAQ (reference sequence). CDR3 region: CASSPGTGGINEQFF. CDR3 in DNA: TGTGCTAGCAGCCCGGGGACAGGGGGGATCAATGAGCAGTTCTTC. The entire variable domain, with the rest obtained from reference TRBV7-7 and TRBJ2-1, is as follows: GAGVSQSPRYKVTKRGQDVTLRCDPISSHATLYWYQQALGQGPEFLTYFNYEAQPDKSGLPSDRFSAERPEGSISTLTIQRTEQRDSAMYRCASSPGTGGINEQFFGPGTRLTVL.

CDR3 in amino acids: CASSEEADLFDEQYF. DNA of the CDR3: TGTGCCAGCAGTGAAGAAGCAGATCTTTTCGACGAGCAGTACTTC. This sequence joins TRBV6-1 and TRBJ2-7, with D unclear. Looked up from germline, CDR1 is MNHNS and CDR2 is SASEGT. Trimming removed 1 base at V and 5 bases at J, with 15 bases between. The CDR3 length is 15 residues.

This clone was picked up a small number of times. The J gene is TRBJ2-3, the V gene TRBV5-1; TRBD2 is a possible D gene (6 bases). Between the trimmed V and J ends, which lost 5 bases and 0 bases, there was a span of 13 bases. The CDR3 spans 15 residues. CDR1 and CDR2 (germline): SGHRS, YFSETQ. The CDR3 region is CASSYRGTSTDTQYF. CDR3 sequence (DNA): TGCGCCAGCAGTTATCGCGGGACTAGCACAGATACGCAGTATTTT.

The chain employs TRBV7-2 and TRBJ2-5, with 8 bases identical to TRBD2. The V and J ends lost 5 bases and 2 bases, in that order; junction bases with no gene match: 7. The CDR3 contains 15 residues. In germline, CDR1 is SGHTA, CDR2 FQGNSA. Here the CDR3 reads CASSLTSAKQETQYF. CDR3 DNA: TGTGCCAGCAGCCTGACTAGCGCAAAACAAGAGACCCAGTACTTC.

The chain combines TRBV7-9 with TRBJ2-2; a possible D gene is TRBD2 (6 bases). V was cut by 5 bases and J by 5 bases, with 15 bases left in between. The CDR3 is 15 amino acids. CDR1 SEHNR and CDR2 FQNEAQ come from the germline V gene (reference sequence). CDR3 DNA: TGTGCCAGCAGCATCCGAGTGGGGGGAACCGGGGAGCTGTTTTTT. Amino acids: CASSIRVGGTGELFF. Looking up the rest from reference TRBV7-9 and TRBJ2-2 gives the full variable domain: DTGVSQNPRHKITKRGQNVTFRCDPISEHNRLYWYRQTLGQGPEFLTYFQNEAQLEKSRLLSDRFSAERPKGSFSTLEIQRTEQGDSAMYLCASSIRVGGTGELFFGEGSRLTVL.

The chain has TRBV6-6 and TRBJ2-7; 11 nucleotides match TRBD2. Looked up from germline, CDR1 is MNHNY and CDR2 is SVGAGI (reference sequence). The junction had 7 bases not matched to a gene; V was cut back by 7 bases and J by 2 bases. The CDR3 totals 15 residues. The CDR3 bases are TGTGCCAGCACCTCTTTAGCGGGAGGGACCTACGAGCAGTACTTC. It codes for CASTSLAGGTYEQYF.

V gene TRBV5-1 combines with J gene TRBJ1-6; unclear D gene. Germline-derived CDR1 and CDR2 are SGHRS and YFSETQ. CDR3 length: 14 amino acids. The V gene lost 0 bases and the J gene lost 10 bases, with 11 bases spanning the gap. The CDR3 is CASSLEGILSPLHF. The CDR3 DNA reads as TGCGCCAGCAGCTTGGAAGGGATTCTCTCACCCCTCCACTTT.

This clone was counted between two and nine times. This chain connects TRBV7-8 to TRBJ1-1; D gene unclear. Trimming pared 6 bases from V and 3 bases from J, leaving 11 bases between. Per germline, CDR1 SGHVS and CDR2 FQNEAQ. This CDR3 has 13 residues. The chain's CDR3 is CASRAPIDTEAFF. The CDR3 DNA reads TGTGCCAGCAGGGCCCCGATCGACACTGAAGCTTTCTTT.

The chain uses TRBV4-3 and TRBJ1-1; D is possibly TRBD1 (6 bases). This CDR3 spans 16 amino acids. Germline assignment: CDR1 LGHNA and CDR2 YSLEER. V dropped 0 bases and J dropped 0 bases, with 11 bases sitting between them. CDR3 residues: CASSQDRGGMNTEAFF. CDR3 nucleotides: TGCGCCAGCAGCCAAGATAGGGGGGGAATGAACACTGAAGCTTTCTTT.

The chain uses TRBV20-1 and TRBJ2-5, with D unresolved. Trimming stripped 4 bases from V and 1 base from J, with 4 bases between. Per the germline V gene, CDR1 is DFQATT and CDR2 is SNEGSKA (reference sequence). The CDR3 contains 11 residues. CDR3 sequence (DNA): TGCAGTGCTACGGGCCAAGAGACCCAGTACTTC. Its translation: CSATGQETQYF.

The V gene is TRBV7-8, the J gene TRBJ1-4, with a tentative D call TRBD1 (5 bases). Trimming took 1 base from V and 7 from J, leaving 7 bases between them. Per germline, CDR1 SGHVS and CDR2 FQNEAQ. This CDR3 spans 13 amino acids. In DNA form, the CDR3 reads TGTGCCAGCAGCTTAGGGCAGGGTGAAAAACTGTTTTTT. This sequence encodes CASSLGQGEKLFF.

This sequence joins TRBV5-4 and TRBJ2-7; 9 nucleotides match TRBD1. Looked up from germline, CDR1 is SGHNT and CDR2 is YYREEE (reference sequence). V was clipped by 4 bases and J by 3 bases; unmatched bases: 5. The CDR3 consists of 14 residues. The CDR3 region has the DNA TGTGCCAGCAGCATGCCGGGACAGGGCTACGAGCAGTACTTC. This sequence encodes CASSMPGQGYEQYF.

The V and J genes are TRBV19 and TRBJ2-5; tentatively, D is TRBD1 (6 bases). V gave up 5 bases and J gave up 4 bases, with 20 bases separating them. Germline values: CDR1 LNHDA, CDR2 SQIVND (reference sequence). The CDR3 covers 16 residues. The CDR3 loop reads CASSLRPGQGRETQYF. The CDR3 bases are TGTGCCAGTAGTCTCCGGCCGGGGCAGGGGCGAGAGACCCAGTACTTC. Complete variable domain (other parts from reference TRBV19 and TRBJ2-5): DGGITQSPKYLFRKEGQNVTLSCEQNLNHDAMYWYRQDPGQGLRLIYYSQIVNDFQKGDIAEGYSVSREKKESFPLTVTSAQKNPTAFYLCASSLRPGQGRETQYFGPGTRLLVL.

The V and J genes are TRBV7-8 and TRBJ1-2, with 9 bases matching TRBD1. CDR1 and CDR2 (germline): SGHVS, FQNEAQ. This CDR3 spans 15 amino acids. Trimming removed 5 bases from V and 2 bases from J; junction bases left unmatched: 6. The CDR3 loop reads CASSTRQGVNYGYTF. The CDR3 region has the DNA TGTGCCAGCAGCACCCGACAGGGGGTAAACTATGGCTACACCTTC.

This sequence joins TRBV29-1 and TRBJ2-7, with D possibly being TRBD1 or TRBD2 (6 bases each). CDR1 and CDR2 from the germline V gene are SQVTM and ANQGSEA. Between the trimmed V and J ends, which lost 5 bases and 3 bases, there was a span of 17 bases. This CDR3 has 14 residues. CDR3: CSVPGGSSGYEQYF. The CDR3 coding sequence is TGCAGCGTTCCCGGGGGCTCCTCGGGCTACGAGCAGTACTTC.

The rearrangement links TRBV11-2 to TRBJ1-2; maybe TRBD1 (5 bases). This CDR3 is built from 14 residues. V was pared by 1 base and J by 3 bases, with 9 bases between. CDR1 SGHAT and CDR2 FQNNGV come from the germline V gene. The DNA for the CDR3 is TGTGCCAGCAGCTTAGCAGGGCAGCACTATGGCTACACCTTC. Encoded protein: CASSLAGQHYGYTF. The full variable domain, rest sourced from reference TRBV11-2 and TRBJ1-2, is EAGVAQSPRYKIIEKRQSVAFWCNPISGHATLYWYQQILGQGPKLLIQFQNNGVVDDSQLPKDRFSAERLKGVDSTLKIQPAKLEDSAVYLCASSLAGQHYGYTFGSGTRLTVV.

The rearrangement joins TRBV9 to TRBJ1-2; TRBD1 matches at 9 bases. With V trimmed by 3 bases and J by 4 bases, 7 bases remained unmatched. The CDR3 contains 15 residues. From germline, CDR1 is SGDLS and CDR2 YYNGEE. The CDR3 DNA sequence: TGTGCCAGCAGCGCACCACCGGGACAGGGCTATGGCTACACCTTC. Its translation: CASSAPPGQGYGYTF.

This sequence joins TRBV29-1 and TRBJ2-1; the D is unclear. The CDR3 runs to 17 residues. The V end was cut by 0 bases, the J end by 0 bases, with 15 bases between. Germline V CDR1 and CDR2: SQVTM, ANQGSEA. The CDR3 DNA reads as TGCAGCGTTGAAGACCGCTTGATGGCTAGCTCCTACAATGAGCAGTTCTTC. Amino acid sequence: CSVEDRLMASSYNEQFF.

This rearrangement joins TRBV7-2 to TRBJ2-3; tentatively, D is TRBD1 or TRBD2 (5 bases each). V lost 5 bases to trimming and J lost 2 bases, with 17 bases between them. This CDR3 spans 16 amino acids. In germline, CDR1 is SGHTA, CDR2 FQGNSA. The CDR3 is CASSPQVGEPTDTQYF. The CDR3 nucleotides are TGTGCCAGCAGCCCTCAAGTGGGGGAGCCCACAGATACGCAGTATTTT.

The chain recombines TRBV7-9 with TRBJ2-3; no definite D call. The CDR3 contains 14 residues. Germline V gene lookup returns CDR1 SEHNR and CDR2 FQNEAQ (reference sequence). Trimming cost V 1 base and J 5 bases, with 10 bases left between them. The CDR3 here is CASSLVRPGDTQYF. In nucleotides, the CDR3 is TGTGCCAGCAGCTTAGTTCGTCCCGGAGATACGCAGTATTTT.